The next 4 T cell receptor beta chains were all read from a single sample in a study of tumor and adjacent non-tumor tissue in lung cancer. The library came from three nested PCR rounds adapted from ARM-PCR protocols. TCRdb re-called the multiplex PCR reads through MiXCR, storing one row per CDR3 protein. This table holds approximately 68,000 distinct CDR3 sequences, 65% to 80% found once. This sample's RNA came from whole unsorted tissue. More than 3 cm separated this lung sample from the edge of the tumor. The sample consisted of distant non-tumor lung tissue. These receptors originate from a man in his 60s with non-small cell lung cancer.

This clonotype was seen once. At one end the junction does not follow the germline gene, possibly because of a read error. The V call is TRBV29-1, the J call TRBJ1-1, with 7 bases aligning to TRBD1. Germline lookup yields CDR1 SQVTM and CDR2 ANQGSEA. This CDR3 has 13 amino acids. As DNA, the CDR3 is TGCAGCGCCTCAGCAGGGGGGAACACTGAGGCTTTCTTT. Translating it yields CSASAGGNTEAFF.

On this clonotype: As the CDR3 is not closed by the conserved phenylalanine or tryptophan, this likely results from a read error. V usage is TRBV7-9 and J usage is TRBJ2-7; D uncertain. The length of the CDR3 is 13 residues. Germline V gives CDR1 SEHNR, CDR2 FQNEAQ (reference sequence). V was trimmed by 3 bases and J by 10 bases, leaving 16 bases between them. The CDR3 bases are TGTGCCAGCAGCTTTGGGTCCGTTTCCGACCAGTACTAC. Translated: CASSFGSVSDQYY.

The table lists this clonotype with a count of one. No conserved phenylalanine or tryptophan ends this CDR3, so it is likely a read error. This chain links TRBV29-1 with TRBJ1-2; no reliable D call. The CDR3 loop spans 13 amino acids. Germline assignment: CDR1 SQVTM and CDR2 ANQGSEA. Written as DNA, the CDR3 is TGCAACGTACAGCGCTCAGGTACTAATGGCTACACCTTA. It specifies CNVQRSGTNGYTL.

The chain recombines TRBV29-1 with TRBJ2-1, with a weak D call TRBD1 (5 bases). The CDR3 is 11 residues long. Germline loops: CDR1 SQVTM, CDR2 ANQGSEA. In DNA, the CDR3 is TGCACCATGCGAAGGGGCCCTGAGCAGTTCTTC. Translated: CTMRRGPEQFF.